Included here is one TCR beta chain sequence, with context. This clonotype is described as medium-sized (0.01 to 0.1%). The antigen it recognizes is unknown. No quality values exist for individual bases; no much larger clone is one base distant. TCRdb names Illumina NovaSeq 6000 as the instrument used. TCR cDNA was made using 5'RACE template switching, a step that added a universal primer site and unique molecular identifiers. Priming of cDNA synthesis was performed from both the TCR alpha and TCR beta constant segments. Library amplification involved two PCR steps, and the second step added sample barcodes and sequencing adapters. Libraries were sequenced on Illumina HiSeq 2500 (2x100 bp) or NovaSeq (2x150 bp). From the authors' description of their analysis: Demultiplexing of reads and collapsing into UMI consensus sequences were performed with MIGEC, and V(D)J alignment was carried out with MiXCR. Using edgeR on replicate PBMC samples, clonotypes were called vaccine-responding if FDR was below 0.01 and the log2 fold change was above 5 up to day 15. Each bulk clonotype received a CD4 or CD8 identity based on whether the sequenced CD4 or CD8 repertoire contained that clonotype at higher abundance. TCRdb redid the processing of the public reads, applying fastp at Q25 and MiXCR, and retained in-frame beta chains. Each entry merges the rows of one CDR3 protein and shows their most common DNA and genes. The V and J calls come from TCRdb's annotation, not from the publication. The sample table shows fewer than 100,000 distinct CDR3 sequences, and 5.8% are seen once. The ten largest clonotypes hold under 50% of the sample.

This entry is derived from a study of T cells after yellow fever vaccination (dated by TCRdb to between 2018 and 2021). Study-level background: The SMART-Seq v4 Ultra Low Input RNA kit was used to prepare libraries from fractions with low cell numbers. To follow T-cell clones before and after both primary and booster YFV17D yellow fever vaccination, bulk TCR alpha and beta repertoires underwent longitudinal sequencing. Two healthy male donors, one aged 18 to 30 and one aged 30 to 40 years, made up the cohort. Blood samples were taken at several timepoints before and after primary and secondary immunization, and bulk PBMC replicates and cell subsets were isolated.

Trimming takes 1 base off V and 6 bases off J; junction bases not matched to a gene: 1. In the germline V gene, CDR1 corresponds to LGHNA and CDR2 to YNFKEQ. The CDR3 contains 15 residues, cysteine and phenylalanine counted. Solely the CDR3 DNA is kept, with 45 bases framed from the first base. The treatment or condition label, as the study defines it: live attenuated yellow fever vaccine strain. PBMCs were isolated from peripheral blood using a standard Ficoll-Paque protocol. Dynabeads CD4 and CD8 positive selection kits were used to isolate the CD4 and CD8 T-cell fractions. RNA was extracted with TriZol from bulk PBMCs, CD4 and CD8 fractions, and dextramer-positive and dextramer-negative fractions. Overall study results and their limits: Because only a couple of donors were included in the study, the extent to which the findings can be generalized is limited. FACS-sorted repertoires could contain abundant contaminating clonotypes from the bulk population, so computational filtering was required. The secondary T-cell response was found to be weaker but faster than the primary response, with a peak reached on day 5 rather than on day 15. A small share of clonotypes occurred in both CD4 and CD8 compartments, likely arising from convergent recombination. After the booster, most of the clones that had expanded following primary vaccination were detected again (roughly 97% of CD4 and around 87% of CD8), which suggests that memory was broadly maintained.

The rearranged chain carries TRBV4-2 and TRBJ2-1, and 12 junction bases match TRBD2. This TCR was recovered from a man younger than 30 who received the YFV17D yellow fever vaccine. The source was CD8+ T cells sorted from PBMCs, collected 10 days after the yellow fever booster vaccination. The CDR3 region: CASSQASGGANEQFF. The nucleotides read TGTGCCAGCAGCCAAGCTAGCGGGGGGGCCAATGAGCAGTTCTTC.